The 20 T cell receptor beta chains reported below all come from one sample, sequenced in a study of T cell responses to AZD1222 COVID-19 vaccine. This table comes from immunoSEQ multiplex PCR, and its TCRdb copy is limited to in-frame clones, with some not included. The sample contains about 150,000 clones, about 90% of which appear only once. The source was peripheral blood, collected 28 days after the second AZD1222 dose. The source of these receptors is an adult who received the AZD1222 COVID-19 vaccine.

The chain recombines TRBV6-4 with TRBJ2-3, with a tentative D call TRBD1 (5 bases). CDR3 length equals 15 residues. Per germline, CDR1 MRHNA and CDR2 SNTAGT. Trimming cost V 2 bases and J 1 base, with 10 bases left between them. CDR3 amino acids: CASSDRGSGTDTQYF. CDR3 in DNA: TGTGCCAGCAGTGACAGGGGATCCGGCACAGATACGCAGTATTTT.

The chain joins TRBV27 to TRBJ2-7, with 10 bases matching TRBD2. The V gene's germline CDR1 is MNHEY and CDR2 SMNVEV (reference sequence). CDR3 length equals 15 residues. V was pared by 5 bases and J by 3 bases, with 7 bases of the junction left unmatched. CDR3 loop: CASSDWGLASYEQYF. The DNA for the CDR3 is TGTGCCAGCAGTGACTGGGGACTAGCGAGCTACGAGCAGTACTTC.

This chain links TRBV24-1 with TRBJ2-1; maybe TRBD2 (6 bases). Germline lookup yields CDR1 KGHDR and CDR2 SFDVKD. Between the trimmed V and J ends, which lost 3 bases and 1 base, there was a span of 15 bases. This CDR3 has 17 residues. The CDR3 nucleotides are TGTGCCACCAGTGATCCGACTAGAGGGGATTCCTACAATGAGCAGTTCTTC. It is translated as CATSDPTRGDSYNEQFF.

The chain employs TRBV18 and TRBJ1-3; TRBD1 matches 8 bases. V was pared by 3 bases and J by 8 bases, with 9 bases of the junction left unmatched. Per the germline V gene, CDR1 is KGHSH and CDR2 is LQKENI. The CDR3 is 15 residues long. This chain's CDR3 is CASSPRDRIVHTIYF. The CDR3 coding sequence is TGTGCCAGCTCACCCCGGGACAGGATTGTGCACACCATATATTTT. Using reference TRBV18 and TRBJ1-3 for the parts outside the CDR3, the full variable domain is NAGVMQNPRHLVRRRGQEARLRCSPMKGHSHVYWYRQLPEEGLKFMVYLQKENIIDESGMPKERFSAEFPKEGPSILRIQQVVRGDSAAYFCASSPRDRIVHTIYFGEGSWLTVV.

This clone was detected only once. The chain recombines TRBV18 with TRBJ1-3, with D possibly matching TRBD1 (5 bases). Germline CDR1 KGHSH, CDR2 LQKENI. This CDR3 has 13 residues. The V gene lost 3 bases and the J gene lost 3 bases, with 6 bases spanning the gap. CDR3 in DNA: TGTGCCAGCTCACCGGGGGTTGGAAACACCATATATTTT. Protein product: CASSPGVGNTIYF.

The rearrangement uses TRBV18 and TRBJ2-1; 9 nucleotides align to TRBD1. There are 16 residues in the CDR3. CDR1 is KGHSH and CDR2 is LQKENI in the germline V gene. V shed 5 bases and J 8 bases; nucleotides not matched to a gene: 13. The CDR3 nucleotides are TGTGCCAGCTCAGGGTCGCGGGACAGGGCGGCAGATGAGCAGTTCTTC. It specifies CASSGSRDRAADEQFF.

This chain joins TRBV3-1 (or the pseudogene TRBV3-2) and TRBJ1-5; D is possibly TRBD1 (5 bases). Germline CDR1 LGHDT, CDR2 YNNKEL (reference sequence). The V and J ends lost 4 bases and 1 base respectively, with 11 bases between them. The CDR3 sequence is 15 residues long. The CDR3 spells CASSPSQASNQPQHF. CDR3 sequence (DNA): TGTGCCAGCAGCCCGTCACAGGCCAGCAATCAGCCCCAGCATTTT.

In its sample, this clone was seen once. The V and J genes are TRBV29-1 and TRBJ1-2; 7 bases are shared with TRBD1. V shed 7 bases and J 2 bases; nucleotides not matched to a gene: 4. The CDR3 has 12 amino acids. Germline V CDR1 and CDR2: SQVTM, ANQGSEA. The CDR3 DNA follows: TGCAGCGCTGTGACAGGGAACTATGGCTACACCTTC. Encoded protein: CSAVTGNYGYTF.

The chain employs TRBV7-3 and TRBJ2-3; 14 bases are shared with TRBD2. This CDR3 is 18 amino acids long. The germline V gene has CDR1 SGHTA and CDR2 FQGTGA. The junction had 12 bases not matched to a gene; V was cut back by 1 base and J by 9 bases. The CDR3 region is CASSLMGLAGVGGPTQYF. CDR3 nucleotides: TGTGCCAGCAGCTTAATGGGACTAGCGGGAGTGGGTGGGCCCACGCAGTATTTT.

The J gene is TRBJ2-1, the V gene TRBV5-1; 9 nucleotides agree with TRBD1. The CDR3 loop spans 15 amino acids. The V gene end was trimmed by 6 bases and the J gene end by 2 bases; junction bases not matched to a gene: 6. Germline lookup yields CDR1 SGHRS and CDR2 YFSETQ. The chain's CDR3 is CASTVTGGAYNEQFF. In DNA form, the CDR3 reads TGCGCCAGCACAGTTACAGGGGGCGCCTACAATGAGCAGTTCTTC. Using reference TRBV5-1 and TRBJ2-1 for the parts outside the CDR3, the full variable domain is KAGVTQTPRYLIKTRGQQVTLSCSPISGHRSVSWYQQTPGQGLQFLFEYFSETQRNKGNFPGRFSGRQFSNSRSEMNVSTLELGDSALYLCASTVTGGAYNEQFFGPGTRLTVL.

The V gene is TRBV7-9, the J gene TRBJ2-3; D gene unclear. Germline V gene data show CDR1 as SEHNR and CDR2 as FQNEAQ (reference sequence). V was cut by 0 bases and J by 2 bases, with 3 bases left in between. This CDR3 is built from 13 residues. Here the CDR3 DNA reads TGTGCCAGCAGCTTAGCGGACACAGATACGCAGTATTTT. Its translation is CASSLADTDTQYF.

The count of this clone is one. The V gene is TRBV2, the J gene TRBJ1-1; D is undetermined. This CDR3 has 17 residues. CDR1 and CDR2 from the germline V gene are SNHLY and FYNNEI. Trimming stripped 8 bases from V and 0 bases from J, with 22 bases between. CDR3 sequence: CASAGPGPQVMNTEAFF. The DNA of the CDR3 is TGTGCCAGCGCGGGTCCAGGCCCGCAGGTCATGAACACTGAAGCTTTCTTT.

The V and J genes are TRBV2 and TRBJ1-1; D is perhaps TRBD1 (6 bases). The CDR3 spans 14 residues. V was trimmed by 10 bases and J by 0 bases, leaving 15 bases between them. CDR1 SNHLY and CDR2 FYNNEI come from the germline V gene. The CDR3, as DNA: TGTGCCACCCATGAGGGGGGTTTGAACACTGAAGCTTTCTTT. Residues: CATHEGGLNTEAFF. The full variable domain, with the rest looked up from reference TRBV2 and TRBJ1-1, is EPEVTQTPSHQVTQMGQEVILRCVPISNHLYFYWYRQILGQKVEFLVSFYNNEISEKSEIFDDQFSVERPDGSNFTLKIRSTKLEDSAMYFCATHEGGLNTEAFFGQGTRLTVV.

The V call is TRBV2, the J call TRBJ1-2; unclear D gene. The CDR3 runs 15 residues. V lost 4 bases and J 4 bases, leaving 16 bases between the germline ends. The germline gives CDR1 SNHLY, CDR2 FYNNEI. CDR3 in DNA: TGTGCCAGCAGTGTGGAGGTGGAGGGAGGCTATGGCTACACCTTC. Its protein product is CASSVEVEGGYGYTF.

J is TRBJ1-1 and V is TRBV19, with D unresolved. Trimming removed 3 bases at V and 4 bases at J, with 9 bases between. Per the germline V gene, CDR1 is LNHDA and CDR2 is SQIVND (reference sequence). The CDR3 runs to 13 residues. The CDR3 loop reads CASSMHDSTEAFF. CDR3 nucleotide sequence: TGTGCCAGTAGTATGCATGATAGCACTGAAGCTTTCTTT.

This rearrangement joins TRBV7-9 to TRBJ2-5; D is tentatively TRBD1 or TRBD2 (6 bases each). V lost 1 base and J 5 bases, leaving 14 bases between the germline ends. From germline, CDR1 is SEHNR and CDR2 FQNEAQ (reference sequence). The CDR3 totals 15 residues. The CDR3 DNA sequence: TGTGCCAGCAGCTTAGTTTCGGGGGCCGATGAGACCCAGTACTTC. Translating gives CASSLVSGADETQYF.

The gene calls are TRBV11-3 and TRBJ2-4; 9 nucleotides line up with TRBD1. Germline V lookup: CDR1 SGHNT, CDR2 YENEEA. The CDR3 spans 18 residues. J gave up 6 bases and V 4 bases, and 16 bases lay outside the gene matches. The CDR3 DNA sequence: TGTGCCAGCAGCTCGGACAGGGGTATGTTCGGGTGGCGAAACATTCAGTACTTC. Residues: CASSSDRGMFGWRNIQYF. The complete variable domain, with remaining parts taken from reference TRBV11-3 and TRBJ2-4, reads EAGVVQSPRYKIIEKKQPVAFWCNPISGHNTLYWYLQNLGQGPELLIRYENEEAVDDSQLPKDRFSAERLKGVDSTLKIQPAELGDSAVYLCASSSDRGMFGWRNIQYFGAGTRLSVL.

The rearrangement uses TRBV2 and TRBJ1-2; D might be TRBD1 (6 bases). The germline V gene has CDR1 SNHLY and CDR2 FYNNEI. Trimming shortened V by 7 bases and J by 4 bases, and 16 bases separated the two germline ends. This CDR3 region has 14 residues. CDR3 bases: TGTGCCAGCACCCTTCGGGGGCAGTTCTATGGCTACACCTTC. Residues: CASTLRGQFYGYTF.

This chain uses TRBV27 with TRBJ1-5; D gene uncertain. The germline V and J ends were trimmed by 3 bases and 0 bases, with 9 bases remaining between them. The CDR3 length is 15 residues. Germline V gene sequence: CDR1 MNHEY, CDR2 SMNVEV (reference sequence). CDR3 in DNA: TGTGCCAGCAGTTTGGAAGCTGATAGCAATCAGCCCCAGCATTTT. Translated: CASSLEADSNQPQHF.

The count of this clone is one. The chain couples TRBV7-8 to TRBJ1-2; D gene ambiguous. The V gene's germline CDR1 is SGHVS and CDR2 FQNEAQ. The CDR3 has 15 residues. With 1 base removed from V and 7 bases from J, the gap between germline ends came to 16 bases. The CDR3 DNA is TGTGCCAGCAGCTTAGTTCAACCGGCCCCCGGTGGCTACACCTTC. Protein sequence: CASSLVQPAPGGYTF.